The 20 T cell receptor beta chains given below trace back to one sample, sequenced in a study of T-cell reconstitution after alpha-beta-depleted transplantation in children. Researchers prepared the TCRbeta library using unique molecular identifiers, the study reports. TCRdb fed the PCR reads into MiXCR, producing one record per CDR3 protein. The data contain a few hundred thousand distinct CDR3 sequences, under 14% of them singletons. The sample consisted of peripheral blood, taken 180 days after TCRalphabeta/CD19-depleted stem cell transplant. The receptors originated from a male patient aged 2-15 years who had a stem cell transplant for chronic granulomatous disease, so the T cells may come from the graft donor.

This clonotype was found many times. The chain links TRBV12-3 or TRBV12-4 to TRBJ2-1; D gene uncertain. V lost 4 bases to trimming and J lost 7 bases, with 14 bases between them. This CDR3 has 14 residues. Written as DNA, the CDR3 is TGTGCCAGCAGTTCCCGCGAGTCCGGGAATGAGCAGTTCTTC. This translates into CASSSRESGNEQFF.

This clonotype was recorded many times. The V gene is TRBV4-3, the J gene TRBJ1-2; 8 bases are a match to TRBD1. The trim removed 3 bases at V and 4 bases at J, leaving 7 bases unmatched. The germline V gene encodes CDR1 LGHNA and CDR2 YSLEER. The CDR3 loop spans 15 amino acids. The CDR3 coding sequence is TGCGCCAGCAGCCATGCGGACAGGGCGGGCTATGGCTACACCTTC. It yields the protein CASSHADRAGYGYTF.

In its sample, this clonotype was seen many times. V and J are TRBV20-1 and TRBJ2-2; D gene unclear. The CDR3 is made up of 11 amino acids. CDR1 and CDR2 (germline): DFQATT, SNEGSKA (reference sequence). The germline V and J ends were trimmed by 6 bases and 0 bases, with 2 bases remaining between them. CDR3 nucleotides: TGCAGTGCAGCGAACACCGGGGAGCTGTTTTTT. Its protein is CSAANTGELFF.

In this sample, this clonotype turned up many times. The rearrangement joins TRBV9 to TRBJ2-1; 8 bases agree with TRBD2. Trimming cost V 1 base and J 5 bases; bases outside gene matches: 11. Per the germline V gene, CDR1 is SGDLS and CDR2 is YYNGEE. This CDR3 contains 17 residues. The CDR3 here is CASSVKVSGKTNNEQFF. The CDR3 DNA is TGTGCCAGCAGCGTAAAGGTTAGCGGGAAAACAAACAATGAGCAGTTCTTC. The whole variable domain, remainder taken from reference TRBV9 and TRBJ2-1, is DSGVTQTPKHLITATGQRVTLRCSPRSGDLSVYWYQQSLDQGLQFLIQYYNGEERAKGNILERFSAQQFPDLHSELNLSSLELGDSALYFCASSVKVSGKTNNEQFFGPGTRLTVL.

The sample holds many counts of this clonotype. The chain couples TRBV24-1 to TRBJ2-1; TRBD1 matches 10 bases. There are 16 residues in the CDR3. The junction had 14 bases not matched to a gene; V was cut back by 7 bases and J by 9 bases. The germline gives CDR1 KGHDR, CDR2 SFDVKD. CDR3 coding DNA: TGTGCCACCAGCCAAAGTGGGACAGGGGAAAGGGGTGAGCAGTTCTTC. It codes for CATSQSGTGERGEQFF.

In this sample, this clonotype turned up many times. The V gene is TRBV28, the J gene TRBJ1-5, with TRBD1 identical over 7 bases. V was pared by 5 bases and J by 11 bases, with 15 bases of the junction left unmatched. This CDR3 contains 15 residues. CDR1 and CDR2 from the germline V gene are MDHEN and SYDVKM. The CDR3 DNA is TGTGCCAGCAGTCGACAGGGCCTTCTTGTAGGGACCCAGCATTTT. Translating it yields CASSRQGLLVGTQHF.

This clonotype was recorded at least ten times. V and J are TRBV7-3 and TRBJ2-6; perhaps TRBD1 as D (6 bases). Germline loops: CDR1 SGHTA, CDR2 FQGTGA. Trimming stripped 5 bases from V and 0 bases from J, with 11 bases between. The CDR3 length is 16 residues. The CDR3 sequence is CASSPGHHSGANVLTF. The CDR3 coding sequence is TGTGCCAGCAGCCCGGGACATCACTCTGGGGCCAACGTCCTGACTTTC.

This clonotype was counted only a few times. The chain couples TRBV5-1 to TRBJ2-7, with 12 bases matching TRBD1. This CDR3 has 19 amino acids. Trimming cost V 3 bases and J 5 bases; bases outside gene matches: 18. Germline V gene sequence: CDR1 SGHRS, CDR2 YFSETQ. In DNA, the CDR3 is TGCGCCAGCAGCTCAACCGGGACAGGGGGCAAAGGGGGCAGAAACGAGCAGTACTTC. Translation: CASSSTGTGGKGGRNEQYF.

This clonotype appeared many times. In DNA, the CDR3 is TGCAGTGCTGGATCGGACACTCAACGGGGCCAAGAGACCCAGTACTTC. This gives the protein CSAGSDTQRGQETQYF. The chain uses TRBV20-1 and TRBJ2-5, with D possibly being TRBD1 or TRBD2 (5 bases each). The ends were cut back, 5 bases at V and 1 base at J, with 20 bases in the middle. CDR1 and CDR2 (germline): DFQATT, SNEGSKA (reference sequence). The CDR3 loop spans 16 amino acids.

This clonotype was picked up many times. The rearrangement joins TRBV29-1 to TRBJ2-1; D is perhaps TRBD2 (5 bases). This CDR3 is 13 amino acids long. Trimming removed 0 bases from V and 7 bases from J, with 10 bases in between. Germline V CDR1 and CDR2: SQVTM, ANQGSEA. In DNA form, the CDR3 reads TGCAGCGTTGAAGACGGGGTCAGAAATGAGCAGTTCTTC. Its protein product is CSVEDGVRNEQFF.

The sample holds a few counts of this clonotype. The chain combines TRBV30 with TRBJ2-3, with TRBD2 as a possible D gene (6 bases). Germline V gene lookup returns CDR1 GTSNPN and CDR2 SVGIG (reference sequence). The CDR3 has 16 residues. Trimming removed 0 bases from V and 0 bases from J, with 13 bases in between. The CDR3 protein is CAWSVTGASSTDTQYF. The CDR3 DNA reads TGTGCCTGGAGTGTAACGGGAGCTTCTAGCACAGATACGCAGTATTTT. Full variable domain (outside the CDR3, taken from reference TRBV30 and TRBJ2-3): SQTIHQWPATLVQPVGSPLSLECTVEGTSNPNLYWYRQAAGRGLQLLFYSVGIGQISSEVPQNLSASRPQDRQFILSSKKLLLSDSGFYLCAWSVTGASSTDTQYFGPGTRLTVL.

This clonotype was seen many times. V is TRBV20-1 and J is TRBJ2-5, with 8 bases aligning to TRBD2. The length of the CDR3 is 18 residues. The V and J ends lost 1 base and 2 bases, in that order; junction bases with no gene match: 15. Germline CDR1 reads DFQATT; CDR2 reads SNEGSKA (reference sequence). Here the CDR3 DNA reads TGCAGTGCTAGAGTAGACCTTCTAGCGGGCGCGCCACAAGAGACCCAGTACTTC. The encoded protein is CSARVDLLAGAPQETQYF.

With regard to this clonotype: This may come from a read error, since a much larger clone is one base off. The J gene is TRBJ1-1, the V gene TRBV5-1; D might be TRBD1 (5 bases). Trimming took off 2 bases at V and 3 bases at J, with 14 bases between the two ends. Germline CDR1 is SGHRS and CDR2 is YFSETQ. The length of the CDR3 is 15 residues. CDR3 coding DNA: TGCGCCAGCAGCTTAATCATGGACAATTACACTGAAGCTTTCTTT. It specifies CASSLIMDNYTEAFF.

This clonotype showed up just a few times. V usage is TRBV6-5 and J usage is TRBJ2-1, with TRBD1 identical over 7 bases. The CDR3 runs to 15 residues. Germline loops: CDR1 MNHEY, CDR2 SVGAGI. The ends lost 2 bases at V and 10 bases at J; junction bases unmatched: 11. This CDR3 reads CASSYLPRGLGEQFF. Written as DNA, the CDR3 is TGTGCCAGCAGTTACCTACCGAGGGGGCTGGGCGAGCAGTTCTTC.

This clonotype was seen repeatedly, ten times or more. The genes are TRBV12-3 or TRBV12-4 and TRBJ2-5; TRBD1 aligns across 7 bases. The CDR3 is 16 residues long. Trimming cost V 5 bases and J 0 bases; bases outside gene matches: 9. CDR3 amino acids: CASSTSGTVHQETQYF. The DNA of the CDR3 is TGTGCCAGCAGTACATCTGGGACAGTCCACCAAGAGACCCAGTACTTC.

The V call is TRBV7-9, the J call TRBJ2-2; D is undetermined. Trimming pared 5 bases from V and 6 bases from J, leaving 10 bases between. Germline V CDR1 and CDR2: SEHNR, FQNEAQ (reference sequence). The CDR3 totals 13 residues. The CDR3 DNA sequence: TGTGCCAGCAGCCTAGTACCAGCCGGGGAGCTGTTTTTT. Translated: CASSLVPAGELFF.

This clonotype was found many times. V and J are TRBV5-1 and TRBJ2-7; D gene uncertain. The CDR3 totals 13 residues. V lost 1 base, J lost 1 base, and 6 bases lay in between. Per the germline V gene, CDR1 is SGHRS and CDR2 is YFSETQ. Here the CDR3 reads CASSLSESYEQYF. CDR3 in DNA: TGCGCCAGCAGCTTGTCGGAGTCCTACGAGCAGTACTTC.

This clonotype was observed many times. The chain combines TRBV11-2 with TRBJ2-5; D uncertain. Germline V CDR1 and CDR2: SGHAT, FQNNGV. The CDR3 is made up of 13 amino acids. Trimming shortened V by 3 bases and J by 2 bases, and 7 bases separated the two germline ends. Here the CDR3 reads CASSFWSQETQYF. The DNA of the CDR3 is TGTGCCAGCAGCTTCTGGAGTCAAGAGACCCAGTACTTC.

This clonotype appeared many times. CDR3 sequence: CSVEEGTSYEQYF. The CDR3 DNA reads as TGCAGCGTTGAAGAAGGGACCTCCTACGAGCAGTACTTC. This sequence joins TRBV29-1 and TRBJ2-7; D tentatively fits TRBD1 or TRBD2 (5 bases each). Trimming pared 0 bases from V and 0 bases from J, leaving 6 bases between. This CDR3 spans 13 amino acids. The germline V gene has CDR1 SQVTM and CDR2 ANQGSEA.

This clonotype was observed many times. This chain joins TRBV4-1 and TRBJ2-3; D not resolved. Looked up from germline, CDR1 is MGHRA and CDR2 is YSYEKL. CDR3 size: 14 residues. The V end was cut by 1 base, the J end by 7 bases, with 12 bases between. The CDR3, as DNA: TGCGCCAGCAGCCAAGGAGTAGGGAAGTATACGCAGTATTTT. It translates to CASSQGVGKYTQYF.